This T cell receptor beta chain was captured in a study of shared clonotypes between healthy human individuals. Overall study findings and caveats: Apart from blood, nothing was sampled; tissue repertoires likely differ. The expectation was that sequencing depth would affect clonotype sharing among donors.

Each sample came from a Caucasian adult donor living in Nashville, Tennessee. Germline values: CDR1 MNHNY, CDR2 SVGAGI (reference sequence). V lost 0 bases and J 8 bases, leaving 7 bases between the germline ends. The CDR3 has 12 residues. Deep was the level used in running the assay. The repertoire was sequenced with immunoSEQ multiplex PCR; TCRdb's copy has only in-frame clones and lacks some. The sample carries 550,000 to 700,000 clones, around 73% recorded once. As to this clone: Its target is unknown. The sample contains more than one DNA sequence encoding this CDR3.

The genes are TRBV6-6 and TRBJ1-1, with D possibly being TRBD1 (5 bases). This TCR derives from a woman aged 25 to 39 in good health. The sequencing sample was made of memory CD4+ T cells sorted from blood. The subset here: CD45RA-negative fraction. CDR3 bases: TGTGCCAGCAGTTACTCGGGGGGGGAAGCTTTCTTT. Translation: CASSYSGGEAFF.